The 14 T cell receptor beta chains presented below share a single source sample, sequenced in a study of blood T cell repertoires in COVID-19. Generated by immunoSEQ multiplex PCR, the TCRdb table keeps only in-frame clones and is missing some. The top ten clones hold around 4% of a sample with about 160,000 clones, approximately 86% of them seen once. Sample: peripheral blood. Source of these receptors: a woman aged 60 to 75 with active or convalescent COVID-19.

The DNA of the CDR3 is TGTGCCAGCTCACTGCAGGGACAGGGGGAGACCCAGTACTTC. Translating gives CASSLQGQGETQYF. This chain joins TRBV18 and TRBJ2-5, with TRBD1 matching over 10 bases. Germline V gives CDR1 KGHSH, CDR2 LQKENI. The CDR3 consists of 14 residues. The junction had 4 bases not matched to a gene; V was cut back by 4 bases and J by 5 bases.

The chain links TRBV18 to TRBJ1-1, with D perhaps matching TRBD1 (5 bases). Trimming stripped 4 bases from V and 0 bases from J, with 18 bases between. This CDR3 has 17 amino acids. The V gene's germline CDR1 is KGHSH and CDR2 LQKENI. The CDR3 here is CASSHRFDSPMNTEAFF. CDR3 in DNA: TGTGCCAGCTCACACCGGTTCGACAGCCCAATGAACACTGAAGCTTTCTTT.

This clone was seen a handful of times. The rearrangement links TRBV18 to TRBJ2-7, with a tentative D call TRBD2 (6 bases). The CDR3 covers 14 residues. Trimming removed 0 bases at V and 4 bases at J, with 10 bases between. From germline, CDR1 is KGHSH and CDR2 LQKENI. The CDR3 DNA reads as TGTGCCAGCTCACCACCTTATAGCGGATACGAGCAGTACTTC. This sequence encodes CASSPPYSGYEQYF.

The chain employs TRBV7-9 and TRBJ2-7; a possible D gene is TRBD1 (6 bases). Germline V CDR1 and CDR2: SEHNR, FQNEAQ (reference sequence). The germline V and J ends were trimmed by 3 bases and 2 bases, with 8 bases remaining between them. The CDR3 spans 13 residues. CDR3 loop: CASSFGGTYEQYF. For the CDR3, the DNA is TGTGCCAGCAGCTTTGGGGGCACCTACGAGCAGTACTTC.

This sequence joins TRBV18 and TRBJ1-1; D uncertain. This CDR3 region has 12 residues. Trimming took off 1 base at V and 5 bases at J, with 5 bases between the two ends. Germline CDR1 and CDR2: KGHSH and LQKENI. Here the CDR3 reads CASSPLETEAFF. CDR3 bases: TGTGCCAGCTCACCACTCGAGACTGAAGCTTTCTTT.

The rearrangement links TRBV19 to TRBJ1-1; D may be TRBD1 (6 bases). Per the germline V gene, CDR1 is LNHDA and CDR2 is SQIVND (reference sequence). The CDR3 loop spans 14 amino acids. V was shortened by 3 bases and J by 1 base, with 9 bases between the two germline ends. The chain's CDR3 is CASSIQGTNTEAFF. For the CDR3, the DNA is TGTGCCAGTAGTATTCAGGGGACGAACACTGAAGCTTTCTTT.

The chain has TRBV18 and TRBJ1-4, with D possibly TRBD1 on 5 matching bases. Trimming stripped 1 base from V and 4 bases from J, with 10 bases between. This CDR3 region has 15 residues. CDR1 and CDR2 (germline): KGHSH, LQKENI. As DNA, the CDR3 is TGTGCCAGCTCACCACGTGAGGGACTTAATGAAAAACTGTTTTTT. Translating gives CASSPREGLNEKLFF.

The rearrangement links TRBV9 to TRBJ1-3, with 7 bases fitting TRBD1. The germline V gene has CDR1 SGDLS and CDR2 YYNGEE. The trim removed 4 bases at V and 0 bases at J, leaving 4 bases unmatched. The CDR3 extends over 15 amino acids. The CDR3 DNA reads TGTGCCAGCAGCCCACAGGGGTACTCTGGAAACACCATATATTTT. It encodes CASSPQGYSGNTIYF.

The chain is built from TRBV6-2 or TRBV6-3 and TRBJ1-6; D uncertain. This CDR3 has 12 amino acids. V was trimmed by 4 bases and J by 10 bases, leaving 8 bases between them. Germline V gene data show CDR1 as MNHEY and CDR2 as SVGEGT. The CDR3 here is CASSSPGSPLHF. The DNA of the CDR3 is TGTGCCAGCAGTTCCCCCGGGTCACCCCTCCACTTT.

This clone was seen repeatedly, ten times or more. The genes are TRBV6-2 or TRBV6-3 and TRBJ1-5; tentative D call: TRBD1 (6 bases). The CDR3 extends over 14 amino acids. Looked up from germline, CDR1 is MNHEY and CDR2 is SVGEGT. V dropped 5 bases and J dropped 0 bases, with 8 bases sitting between them. CDR3 loop: CASSDRYSNQPQHF. DNA for the CDR3: TGTGCCAGCAGTGACAGGTATAGCAATCAGCCCCAGCATTTT.

The chain carries TRBV14 and TRBJ2-7; 8 bases map to TRBD1. The CDR3 totals 16 residues. The germline CDR1 and CDR2 sequences are SGHDN and FVKESK. With V trimmed by 2 bases and J by 3 bases, 9 bases remained unmatched. CDR3 sequence (DNA): TGTGCCAGCAGCCAACGGGCGGGGACAGGCGGCTACGAGCAGTACTTC. Its protein is CASSQRAGTGGYEQYF.

This rearrangement joins TRBV19 to TRBJ2-1, with 8 bases matching TRBD1. Trimming removed 2 bases from V and 7 bases from J; junction bases left unmatched: 10. The CDR3 contains 16 residues. Germline CDR1 reads LNHDA; CDR2 reads SQIVND (reference sequence). CDR3 in DNA: TGTGCCAGTAGTATAATCCTCAGTGGGACAGGAAATGAGCAGTTCTTC. Translating gives CASSIILSGTGNEQFF.

This clone appeared once. V is TRBV18 and J is TRBJ1-2; TRBD1 matches at 8 bases. The germline gives CDR1 KGHSH, CDR2 LQKENI. V lost 4 bases to trimming and J lost 6 bases; unmatched junction nucleotides: 4. This CDR3 contains 13 residues. CDR3 sequence reads: CASSQDRDNGYTF. The CDR3 DNA follows: TGTGCCAGCTCACAGGACAGGGATAATGGCTACACCTTC.

The chain combines TRBV18 with TRBJ1-2, with D hard to call. CDR3 size: 14 residues. Germline V gene sequence: CDR1 KGHSH, CDR2 LQKENI. Trimming stripped 1 base from V and 2 bases from J, with 8 bases between. The CDR3 DNA follows: TGTGCCAGCTCACCACTTTCTGAGAACTATGGCTACACCTTC. Translation gives CASSPLSENYGYTF. The whole variable domain, remainder taken from reference TRBV18 and TRBJ1-2, is NAGVMQNPRHLVRRRGQEARLRCSPMKGHSHVYWYRQLPEEGLKFMVYLQKENIIDESGMPKERFSAEFPKEGPSILRIQQVVRGDSAAYFCASSPLSENYGYTFGSGTRLTVV.